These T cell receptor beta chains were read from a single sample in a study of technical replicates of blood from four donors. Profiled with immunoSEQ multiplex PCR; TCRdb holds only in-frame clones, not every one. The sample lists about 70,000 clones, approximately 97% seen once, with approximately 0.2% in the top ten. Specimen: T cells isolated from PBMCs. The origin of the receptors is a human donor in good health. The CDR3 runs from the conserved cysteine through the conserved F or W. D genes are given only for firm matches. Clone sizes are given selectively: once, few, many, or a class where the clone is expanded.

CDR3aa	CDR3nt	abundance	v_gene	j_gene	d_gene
CSVVRGSSYEQYF	TGCAGCGTTGTCCGCGGCAGCTCCTACGAGCAGTACTTC	.	TRBV29-1	TRBJ2-7	.
CASSESGTGGETQYF	TGCGCCAGCAGTGAGTCGGGGACAGGGGGAGAGACCCAGTACTTC	.	TRBV10-2	TRBJ2-5	TRBD1
CASSQDPGGAIEAFF	TGCGCCAGCAGCCAAGACCCAGGGGGCGCGATTGAAGCTTTCTTT	.	TRBV4-1	TRBJ1-1	TRBD1
CASSWGTGTTYEQYF	TGTGCCAGCAGTTGGGGGACAGGGACGACCTACGAGCAGTACTTC	once	TRBV28	TRBJ2-7	TRBD1
CASVEAGGSGAFF	TGTGCCAGCGTTGAGGCGGGCGGGAGCGGGGCTTTCTTT	.	TRBV25-1	TRBJ1-1	.
CASSPQTLLYSGANVLTF	TGTGCCAGCTCACCACAGACACTGCTATACTCTGGGGCCAACGTCCTGACTTTC	once	TRBV18	TRBJ2-6	.
CASRRGTEYGYTF	TGTGCCAGCAGGCGCGGGACAGAGTATGGCTACACCTTC	.	TRBV28	TRBJ1-2	TRBD1
CASSARDFLYNEQFF	TGTGCCAGCAGCGCACGGGACTTCCTCTACAATGAGCAGTTCTTC	once	TRBV5-5	TRBJ2-1	.
CASSSSTGSWGVTYEQYF	TGTGCCAGCAGCTCTTCGACAGGGTCTTGGGGAGTCACCTACGAGCAGTACTTC	.	TRBV7-9	TRBJ2-7	TRBD1
CASISTSGGFRDEQFF	TGTGCCAGCATTTCAACTAGCGGGGGATTTAGGGATGAGCAGTTCTTC	.	TRBV2	TRBJ2-1	TRBD2
CASSRDSRGGFF	TGCGCCAGCAGCCGGGACAGTCGTGGTGGCTTCTTC	.	TRBV5-1	TRBJ2-1	TRBD1
CSVAVQMNTGELFF	TGCAGCGTTGCGGTACAGATGAACACCGGGGAGCTGTTTTTT	.	TRBV29-1	TRBJ2-2	.
CASSDGGETQYF	TGCGCCAGCAGTGACGGCGGGGAGACCCAGTACTTC	.	TRBV10-1	TRBJ2-5	.
CASSLEVGGEYEQYF	TGCGCCAGCAGCTTGGAGGTCGGGGGGGAGTACGAGCAGTACTTC	.	TRBV5-1	TRBJ2-7	TRBD2